This paragraph covers one TCR beta chain sequence. The germline gives CDR1 SQVTM, CDR2 ANQGSEA. The CDR3 sequence is 13 residues long. With 4 bases removed from V and 1 base from J, the gap between germline ends came to 10 bases. 0.5 to 1 ug RNA was reverse transcribed with random hexamers. With immunoSEQ multiplex PCR, TCR beta CDR3 was amplified across 54 Vbeta and 13 Jbeta. TCRdb recomputed calls from the immunoSEQ multiplex PCR reads with MiXCR, one row per CDR3 protein. There are tens of thousands of distinct CDR3 sequences in the sample; around 96% occur only once, and roughly 0.4% lies in the top ten. The entry originates in a study of CD8 T cells in Susac syndrome. The CD8+ and CD4+ T cells were negatively isolated, with the TEMRA cells enriched by FACS.

The source material was CD8+ T cells from PBMCs. The receptor was isolated from a human donor with Susac syndrome. The V gene is TRBV29-1, the J gene TRBJ1-1; D unresolved. The CDR3: CSVVDEGNTEAFF. The CDR3 bases are TGCAGCGTTGTAGATGAGGGGAACACTGAAGCTTTCTTT.